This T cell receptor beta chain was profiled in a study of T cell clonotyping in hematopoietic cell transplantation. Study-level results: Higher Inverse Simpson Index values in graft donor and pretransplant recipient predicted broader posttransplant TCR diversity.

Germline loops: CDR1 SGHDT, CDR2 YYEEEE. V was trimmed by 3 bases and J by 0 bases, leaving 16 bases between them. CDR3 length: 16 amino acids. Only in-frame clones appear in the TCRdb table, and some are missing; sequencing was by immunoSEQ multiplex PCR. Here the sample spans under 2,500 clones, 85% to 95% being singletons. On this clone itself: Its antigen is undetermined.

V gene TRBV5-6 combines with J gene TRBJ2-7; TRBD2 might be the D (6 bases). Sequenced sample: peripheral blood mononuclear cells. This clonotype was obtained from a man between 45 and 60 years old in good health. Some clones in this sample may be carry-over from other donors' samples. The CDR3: CASSSTGLTSSYEQYF. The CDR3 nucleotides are TGTGCCAGCAGCTCCACGGGACTGACTAGCTCCTACGAGCAGTACTTC.